This T cell receptor (beta chain) appears in the sequencing data of a study of cytomegalovirus exposure and HLA in healthy donors. PCR primers comprised 60 Vbeta and 13 Jbeta primers. This table comes from immunoSEQ multiplex PCR, and its TCRdb copy is limited to in-frame clones, with some not included. The table has about 35,000 clones, roughly 80% seen once; the top ten hold around 6%. Worth noting for this clone: Its cognate antigen is unknown.

Study-wide results and caveats: In vitro, three CMV-associated chains proved specific for CMV antigens. Common viral pathogens seemed, in a later analysis, to connect with several of the most significant clusters. What a later analysis reportedly showed was that an Asian-associated ancestry cluster had fewer N-insertions than the roughly 700-donor mean. Later work found that TCR association rates differed between HLA loci; DRB1 had the most and HLA-C the fewest.

The source of this sequence is a male donor in good health and CMV-seronegative. What was sequenced was PBMCs.

The CDR3 sequence is CASFGQRRFGYTF. CDR3 coding DNA: TGCGCCAGTTTCGGACAGCGTAGGTTTGGCTACACCTTC. The V and J genes are TRBV10-1 and TRBJ1-2; a possible D gene is TRBD1 (6 bases). The CDR3 has 13 residues. Trimming left V 9 bases short and J 7 bases short, with 18 bases between. Germline V gives CDR1 WNHNN, CDR2 SYGVQD (reference sequence).